The clone carrying this T cell receptor beta chain was recorded a few times. The ends were cut back, 0 bases at V and 2 bases at J, with 9 bases in the middle. The CDR3 contains 15 residues. Germline values: CDR1 LGHNA, CDR2 YNFKEQ. The sample belongs to a study of OX40 agonist ivuxolimab in advanced cancers. Study information: Among those enrolled, mean age was 60 years (range 23 to 79) and 82.7% were male.

Using immunoSEQ multiplex PCR, the repertoire was profiled, and TCRdb retains in-frame clones only, with some absent. The repertoire holds over 50,000 clones, with roughly 85% as singletons. Patients with autoimmune history or systemic immunosuppression were excluded. The sequence came from an adult with an advanced solid tumor such as melanoma, head and neck, liver or kidney cancer. Sample: CD4+ or CD8+ T cells sorted from blood, taken in a trial of the OX40 agonist ivuxolimab. The gene calls are TRBV4-2 and TRBJ2-3, with unresolved D. CDR3 protein: CASSQDYKVTDTQYF. The CDR3 DNA follows: TGTGCCAGCAGCCAAGATTATAAGGTCACAGATACGCAGTATTTT.